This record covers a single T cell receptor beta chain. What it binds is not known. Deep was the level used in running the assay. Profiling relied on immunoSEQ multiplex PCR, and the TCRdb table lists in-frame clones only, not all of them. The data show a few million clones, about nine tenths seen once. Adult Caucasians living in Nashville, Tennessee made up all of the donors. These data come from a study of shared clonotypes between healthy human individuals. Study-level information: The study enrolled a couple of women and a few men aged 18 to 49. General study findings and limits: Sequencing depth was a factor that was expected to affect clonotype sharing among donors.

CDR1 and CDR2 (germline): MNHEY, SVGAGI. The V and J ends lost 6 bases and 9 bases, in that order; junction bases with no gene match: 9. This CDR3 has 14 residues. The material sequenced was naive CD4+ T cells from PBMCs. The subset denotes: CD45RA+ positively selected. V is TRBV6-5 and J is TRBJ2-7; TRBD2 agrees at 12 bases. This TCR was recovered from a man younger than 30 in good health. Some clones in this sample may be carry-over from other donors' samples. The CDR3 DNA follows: TGTGCCAGCAGCAATCCGGGACTAGCGGGCTCGCAGTACTTC. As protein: CASSNPGLAGSQYF.